The entry that follows covers one T cell receptor beta chain sequence. V was pared by 6 bases and J by 5 bases, with 20 bases between. The germline gives CDR1 SGHNT, CDR2 YENEEA. This CDR3 is built from 15 residues. This entry belongs to a study of cytomegalovirus exposure and HLA in healthy donors. Study overall: A previous analysis identified 95 million to 120 million unique TCR beta sequences derived from roughly 180 million T cells.

In the PCR, 60 Vbeta and 13 Jbeta primers were used. Sequenced by immunoSEQ multiplex PCR; TCRdb stores in-frame clones only, minus some. The profile shows tens of thousands of clones, 67% of them singletons. The sequenced sample consisted of PBMCs. The receptor comes from a woman in her forties or fifties in good health and CMV-seropositive. The gene calls are TRBV11-3 and TRBJ2-7; TRBD2 might be the D (6 bases). CDR3 nucleotides: TGTGCCAGCAGAAAATTCTCGGAGGGGATCGACGAGCAGTACTTC. Its protein is CASRKFSEGIDEQYF.